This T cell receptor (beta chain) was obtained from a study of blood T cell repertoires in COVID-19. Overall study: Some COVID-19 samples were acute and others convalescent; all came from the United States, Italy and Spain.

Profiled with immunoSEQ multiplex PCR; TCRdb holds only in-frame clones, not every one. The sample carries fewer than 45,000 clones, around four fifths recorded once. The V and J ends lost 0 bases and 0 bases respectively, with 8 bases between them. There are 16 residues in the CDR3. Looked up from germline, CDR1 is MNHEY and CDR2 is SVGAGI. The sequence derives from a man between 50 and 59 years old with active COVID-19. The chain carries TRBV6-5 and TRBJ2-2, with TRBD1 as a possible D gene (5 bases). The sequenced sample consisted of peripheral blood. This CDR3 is CASSYSGPANTGELFF. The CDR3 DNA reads TGTGCCAGCAGTTACTCGGGGCCGGCGAACACCGGGGAGCTGTTTTTT.